Sequencing of this TCR beta chain was carried out in a study of metastatic and nonmetastatic thyroid tumors. Nobody among the patients had been given any treatment before thyroid surgery. MiXCR was used by TCRdb to re-call the PCR reads. The sample consists of 30,000 to 40,000 clones, approximately 40% of them appearing once. Per germline, CDR1 MDHEN and CDR2 SYDVKM. This CDR3 has 12 residues. Deletions cut 3 bases from V and 1 base from J, with 3 bases between. This chain joins TRBV28 and TRBJ1-1; D unclear. The source material was tumor tissue. The TCR comes from a female donor with papillary thyroid cancer or a benign thyroid nodule (not recorded which). Some clones in this sample may be carry-over from other donors' samples. This CDR3 reads CASSFENTEAFF. The CDR3 DNA reads as TGTGCCAGCAGTTTTGAGAACACTGAAGCTTTCTTT.